These T cell receptor beta chains were read from a single sample in a study of T cells in Graves' hyperthyroidism and ophthalmopathy. MiXCR, applied by TCRdb to the multiplex PCR reads, yields one record per CDR3 protein. This table holds about 350,000 distinct CDR3 sequences, over 12% found once. The material sequenced was blood. The source of these receptors is a woman between 55 and 75 years old with Graves' ophthalmopathy. Both conserved end residues are part of each CDR3. The D gene is left open where the match is weak. Rows may omit the clone size; those that give it use once, few, many or a size class.

clone_size j_call d_call v_call cdr3_nt cdr3_aa
many TRBJ2-5 . TRBV6-1 TGTGCCAGCAGCCGGGACGGGGGCGAGACCCAGTACTTC CASSRDGGETQYF
many TRBJ2-3 TRBD2 TRBV20-1 TGCAGTGCTAGACTAGCGGGAGTTAGGTTGAGCACAGATACGCAGTATTTT CSARLAGVRLSTDTQYF
many TRBJ2-1 TRBD2 TRBV3-1 TGTGCCAGCAGGGGAGCGGGAATTGACAATGAGCAGTTCTTC CASRGAGIDNEQFF
many TRBJ1-5 . TRBV12-3/TRBV12-4 TGTGCCAGCGGACAAGATCAGCCCCAGCATTTT CASGQDQPQHF
many TRBJ2-3 TRBD2 TRBV5-1 TGCGCCAGCAGCTTCGAAGCGGGAACTAGCACAGATACGCAGTATTTT CASSFEAGTSTDTQYF
few TRBJ2-2 TRBD2 TRBV20-1 TGCAGTGCTCCCAGGTGGGGAGGGATGAACACCGGGGAGCTGTTTTTT CSAPRWGGMNTGELFF
many TRBJ2-2 . TRBV3-1 TGTGCCAGCCGGCACAACACCGGGGAGCTGTTTTTT CASRHNTGELFF
. TRBJ2-7 . TRBV9 TGTGCCAGCAGCGGTGGGAGCCCCCCTAGCTCCTACGAGCAGTACTTC CASSGGSPPSSYEQYF
many TRBJ2-1 . TRBV20-1 TGCAGTGCTAGAGCCTCCCGGCGGTGGCTTAACAATGAGCAGTTCTTC CSARASRRWLNNEQFF
few TRBJ2-2 . TRBV20-1 TGCAGTGCGAGGGATAGCGGCTCCACCGGGGAGCTGTTTTTT CSARDSGSTGELFF
many TRBJ2-7 TRBD1 TRBV24-1 TGTGCCACCAGTGATTTTGGGGCAGGGGGCGCGGACGAGCAGTACTTC CATSDFGAGGADEQYF
many TRBJ2-1 . TRBV6-5 TGTGCCAGCAGTTACGCTAGCCGAGCCTACAATGAGCAGTTCTTC CASSYASRAYNEQFF
many TRBJ2-5 TRBD1 TRBV28 TGTGCCAGCCAGACAGGGTTTTTTCAAGAGACCCAGTACTTC CASQTGFFQETQYF
many TRBJ1-3 . TRBV6-5 TGTGCCAGCAGTTACGGAACGACTGGAAACACCATATATTTT CASSYGTTGNTIYF
many TRBJ2-1 TRBD2 TRBV6-1 TGTGCCAGCAGCGCGGGAGTCTCTATTGAGCAGTTCTTC CASSAGVSIEQFF
many TRBJ1-2 TRBD1 TRBV18 TGTGCCAGCTCACCGGACGGGACAGCTTATGGCTACACCTTC CASSPDGTAYGYTF
many TRBJ1-2 TRBD1 TRBV7-9 TGTGCCAGCAGCTTAGAGGACAGGGAGCGTGGCTACACCTTC CASSLEDRERGYTF
. TRBJ1-2 TRBD1 TRBV28 TGTGCCAGCAGTTTATCCCGGACAGGGGTGCTGGGCTACACCTTC CASSLSRTGVLGYTF
many TRBJ1-2 . TRBV7-9 TGTGCCAGCAGCTTACAGGTGGCCTATGGCTACACCTTC CASSLQVAYGYTF
many TRBJ2-7 . TRBV3-1 TGTGCCAGCAGCCTCCGAGATAGGACCCACGAGCAGTACTTC CASSLRDRTHEQYF
once TRBJ1-4 . TRBV5-1 TGCGCCAGCAGAATGGGGTCCGGGCCCCGGGAACTGTTTTTT CASRMGSGPRELFF
. TRBJ1-1 TRBD1 TRBV19 TGTGCCAGTAGTCCACAAGGGGTCAGGGGGACTGAAGCTTTCTTT CASSPQGVRGTEAFF
many TRBJ2-5 TRBD1 TRBV2 TGTGCCAGCAGAACACAGGGGGCGCAGACCCAGTACTTC CASRTQGAQTQYF
few TRBJ2-5 TRBD2 TRBV11-2 TGTGCCAGCAGGCACCAGACTAGCGGGAAGGGAGAGACCCAGTACTTC CASRHQTSGKGETQYF
many TRBJ2-5 TRBD2 TRBV29-1 TGCAGCGTAGCCCTTTTAGCGGGAGAGGTGGGAGAGACCCAGTACTTC CSVALLAGEVGETQYF
many TRBJ2-7 . TRBV11-2 TGTGCCAGCAGCTTAGAGCCCCCGTGGCAGGGATACGAGCAGTACTTC CASSLEPPWQGYEQYF
few TRBJ2-1 TRBD1 TRBV24-1 TGTGCCACCAGTTCTCCAAATCCGGGACAGTACTACAATGAGCAGTTCTTC CATSSPNPGQYYNEQFF
few TRBJ2-2 . TRBV30 TGTGCCTGGAGTCCTGGGGTCGGGGAGCTGTTTTTT CAWSPGVGELFF
many TRBJ2-1 TRBD2 TRBV12-3/TRBV12-4 TGTGCCAGCAGTTTTTCGACTAGCGGGGCGCGCCATGAGCAGTTCTTC CASSFSTSGARHEQFF
few TRBJ1-6 . TRBV20-1 TGCAGTGCTAGAAAACCGGGAAGCTCCTATAATTCACCCCTCCACTTT CSARKPGSSYNSPLHF
many TRBJ1-2 . TRBV2 TGTGCCAGCGGAACAGGTCCCGGCTACACCTTC CASGTGPGYTF
many TRBJ2-7 TRBD1 TRBV11-2 TGTGCCAGCAACCGACAGGGTGGAACCTACGAGCAGTACTTC CASNRQGGTYEQYF
few TRBJ2-7 TRBD1 TRBV6-9 TGTGCCAGCAGTTACTCGAACGACAGGGCGGACGAGCAGTACTTC CASSYSNDRADEQYF
few TRBJ1-2 . TRBV29-1 TGCAGCGTTGGGAGGAACTATGGCTACACCTTC CSVGRNYGYTF
. TRBJ1-4 TRBD1 TRBV27 TGTGCCAGCAGTTCCCACAGGGGGCTTGAAAAACTGTTTTTT CASSSHRGLEKLFF
many TRBJ2-2 . TRBV7-9 TGTGCCAGCAGTCGGACAGTGAACACCGGGGAGCTGTTTTTT CASSRTVNTGELFF
. TRBJ1-2 TRBD1 TRBV7-2 TGTGCCAGCAGCACCGCCGGGACAGGTTACTATGGCTACACCTTC CASSTAGTGYYGYTF
. TRBJ2-3 . TRBV9 TGTGCCAGCCAGGGCAGGAGCACAGATACGCAGTATTTT CASQGRSTDTQYF
. TRBJ2-2 . TRBV19 TGTGCCAGTAGTGAGGGACTGTACACCGGGGAGCTGTTTTTT CASSEGLYTGELFF
many TRBJ2-7 . TRBV20-1 TGCAGTGCTAGAGGCCTGGACTACGAGCAGTACTTC CSARGLDYEQYF
many TRBJ2-1 TRBD2 TRBV29-1 TGCAGCGTTGAAGGACTAGCGGGAGTTAATGAGCAGTTCTTC CSVEGLAGVNEQFF
many TRBJ2-7 . TRBV6-1 TGTGCCAGCAGATTGACGGCGTGGGGCGAGCAGTACTTC CASRLTAWGEQYF
. TRBJ1-1 . TRBV19 TGTGCCAGTAGTACCAAACAGGGTAGGAACACTGAAGCTTTCTTT CASSTKQGRNTEAFF
. TRBJ2-7 TRBD2 TRBV5-6 TGTGCCAGCAGACTAGCCCCGGGCCTAGCGGGAGGCGAGCAGTACTTC CASRLAPGLAGGEQYF
many TRBJ2-3 . TRBV30 TGTGCCTGGAGTGACTTGCCAGATACGCAGTATTTT CAWSDLPDTQYF
many TRBJ2-2 . TRBV20-1 TGCAGTGCTACTTTTAGCGGCACCGGGGAGCTGTTTTTT CSATFSGTGELFF
. TRBJ2-5 . TRBV20-1 TGCAGTGCCCAAGGGCGGTCGGAAGAGACCCAGTACTTC CSAQGRSEETQYF
many TRBJ2-1 TRBD2 TRBV11-2 TGTGCCAGCAGCTTACTTGACGGGAGGGTAGGGGAGCAGTTCTTC CASSLLDGRVGEQFF
. TRBJ2-2 TRBD2 TRBV7-9 TGTGCCAGCAGCAGAGGACTAGCGGGGAACACCGGGGAGCTGTTTTTT CASSRGLAGNTGELFF
many TRBJ2-3 . TRBV6-2/TRBV6-3 TGTGCCAGCAGTTACTCGACCTGGGTCACAGATACGCAGTATTTT CASSYSTWVTDTQYF
. TRBJ2-7 TRBD2 TRBV6-2/TRBV6-3 TGTGCCAGCAGTGACCTAGCGGACCCCTCCTACGAGCAGTACTTC CASSDLADPSYEQYF